The rows below give T cell receptor beta chains drawn from one sample of a study of blood T cell repertoires in COVID-19. Profiling relied on immunoSEQ multiplex PCR, and the TCRdb table lists in-frame clones only, not all of them. The table has 110,000 or so clones, about 85% seen once. Specimen: peripheral blood. Receptor source: a human donor in a cohort sampled during active COVID-19. Both conserved end residues are part of each CDR3. A D gene is named only where the DNA matches it firmly. Size tells how often a clone was seen (once, few, many) or the class of an expanded clone, and some rows leave it out.

>TRBJ2-3|TRBV5-4|TRBD1|.
TGTGCCAGCAGCGGACAGGGTGGTACAGATACGCAGTATTTT
CASSGQGGTDTQYF
>TRBJ2-5|TRBV7-2|TRBD1|.
TGTGCCAGCAGCCCCCAGGGACAGGGCCTTCGGACCCAGTACTTC
CASSPQGQGLRTQYF
>TRBJ1-2|TRBV5-1|TRBD1|.
TGCGCCAGCAGCAAAGAACGACAGGGGAGCTACACCTTC
CASSKERQGSYTF
>TRBJ1-5|TRBV12-5|.|.
TGTGCTAGTGGTTTACAGGGCTCAGGCAATCAGCCCCAGCATTTT
CASGLQGSGNQPQHF
>TRBJ2-7|TRBV9|.|.
TGTGCCAGCAGCGTAGCTTCTCCCTCCTACGAGCAGTACTTC
CASSVASPSYEQYF
>TRBJ1-2|TRBV4-2|.|.
TGTGCCAGCAGCCAAAGGCTAGCAGGGGACTATGGCTACACCTTC
CASSQRLAGDYGYTF
>TRBJ2-5|TRBV6-6|TRBD2|.
TGTGCCAGCACCCCCGCGCTAGCGGGGGGCGGGGAGACCCAGTACTTC
CASTPALAGGGETQYF
>TRBJ1-6|TRBV30|TRBD1|once
TGTGCCTGGAATGGGGGACAGGGCATCCAACCCCTCCACTTT
CAWNGGQGIQPLHF
>TRBJ1-1|TRBV12-3/TRBV12-4|.|.
TGTGCCAGCAGTTTCCGCACTGAAGCTTTCTTT
CASSFRTEAFF
>TRBJ2-3|TRBV10-3|.|.
TGTGCCATCAGTGGCGTTACAGATACGCAGTATTTT
CAISGVTDTQYF
>TRBJ1-3|TRBV7-6|.|once
TGTGCCAGCAGCTTAGGGCAAGGAAACACCATATATTTT
CASSLGQGNTIYF
>TRBJ2-2|TRBV28|.|.
TGTGCCAGCAGCACAGGGTCGAGCACCGGGGAGCTGTTTTTT
CASSTGSSTGELFF
>TRBJ1-1|TRBV6-2/TRBV6-3|.|.
TGTGCCAGCAGTTACTCAGGGGGGGCCCCTGAAGCTTTCTTT
CASSYSGGAPEAFF
>TRBJ1-5|TRBV18|.|.
TGTGCCAGCTCACCGGAGGGACCCCAAGGAGGTCAGCCCCAGCATTTT
CASSPEGPQGGQPQHF
>TRBJ2-7|TRBV19|TRBD1|.
TGTGCCAGTAGTATCGGGGGCAGGGGGCGATACGAGCAGTACTTC
CASSIGGRGRYEQYF
>TRBJ2-3|TRBV5-4|.|once
TGTGCCAGCAGTCCCGGGACACCCCTCGCAGATACGCAGTATTTT
CASSPGTPLADTQYF
>TRBJ1-5|TRBV12-3/TRBV12-4|.|.
TGTGCCAGCACCCCAGGGTGGCACCAGCCCCAGCATTTT
CASTPGWHQPQHF
>TRBJ2-1|TRBV10-3|.|.
TGTGCCATCAGCGGGGGTTACAATGAGCAGTTCTTC
CAISGGYNEQFF
>TRBJ2-7|TRBV7-2|.|few
TGTGCCAGCAGCTTTACTCCGGGCTCCTACGAGCAGTACTTC
CASSFTPGSYEQYF
>TRBJ1-1|TRBV12-3/TRBV12-4|.|.
TGTGCCAGCAGTCCCCGCGGAGGTACTGAAGCTTTCTTT
CASSPRGGTEAFF
>TRBJ1-1|TRBV7-9|TRBD1|many
TGTGCCAGCAGTACTACAGGGGATTCCACTGAAGCTTTCTTT
CASSTTGDSTEAFF
>TRBJ2-1|TRBV6-2/TRBV6-3|TRBD1|.
TGTGCCAGCAGTGACGGGACAGGGACTAATGAGCAGTTCTTC
CASSDGTGTNEQFF
>TRBJ2-7|TRBV6-2/TRBV6-3|TRBD1|once
TGTGCCAGCAGTGTTTGGGACAGGGGTGGCGAGCAGTACTTC
CASSVWDRGGEQYF
>TRBJ2-1|TRBV7-9|TRBD1|.
TGTGCCAGCAGCTTAGATCTTGGACAGGGGGCCTACAATGAGCAGTTCTTC
CASSLDLGQGAYNEQFF
>TRBJ1-4|TRBV6-5|TRBD1|.
TGTGCCAGCGGTCCGGGACAGTTTAATGAAAAACTGTTTTTT
CASGPGQFNEKLFF
>TRBJ2-3|TRBV7-3|TRBD2|.
TGTGCCAGCAGCTTAGAACTAGCGGGGGGAGATACGCAGTATTTT
CASSLELAGGDTQYF
>TRBJ2-2|TRBV23-1|TRBD2|.
TGCGCCAGCAGTCAATCTGGGAGGGAGACGAAGGGCGGGGAGCTGTTTTTT
CASSQSGRETKGGELFF
>TRBJ1-5|TRBV3-1/TRBV3-2|TRBD1|.
TGTGCCAGCAGCCAAGATGGACGGGGACAGGACAATCAGCCCCAGCATTTT
CASSQDGRGQDNQPQHF
>TRBJ1-6|TRBV6-5|TRBD1|few
TGTGCCAGCAGGGGGACAGGGCGCGGCAATTCACCCCTCCACTTT
CASRGTGRGNSPLHF
>TRBJ1-2|TRBV19|.|.
TGTGCCAGTAGTATCGAGAGAAACTATGGCTACACCTTC
CASSIERNYGYTF
>TRBJ1-2|TRBV2|.|.
TGTGCCAGCAGTGGACGGGCCAGGGAAGGCTACACCTTC
CASSGRAREGYTF
>TRBJ2-1|TRBV19|.|.
TGTGCCAGTAGTGACGGACTTTTCCCATACAATGAGCAGTTCTTC
CASSDGLFPYNEQFF
>TRBJ2-3|TRBV19|TRBD1|.
TGTGCCAGTAGTATGGCTAGGGGGCAGGGTAGAGATACGCAGTATTTT
CASSMARGQGRDTQYF
>TRBJ2-6|TRBV11-2|.|.
TGTGCCAGCAGCTTGACAGGTGCAGGGGCCAACGTCCTGACTTTC
CASSLTGAGANVLTF
>TRBJ1-4|TRBV4-3|TRBD1|.
TGCGCCAGCAGACCCAGCCTACTAGGACAGGCAACTAATGAAAAACTGTTTTTT
CASRPSLLGQATNEKLFF
>TRBJ2-3|TRBV2|.|.
TGTGCCAGCATTCGCGCAACAGCAGGGTCTGTTACGCAGTATTTT
CASIRATAGSVTQYF
>TRBJ2-3|TRBV25-1|.|.
TGTGCCAGCAGGGACACAGCCACAGATACGCAGTATTTT
CASRDTATDTQYF
>TRBJ2-7|TRBV3-1/TRBV3-2|TRBD1|.
TGTGCCAGCAGCCAAGACGGACAGGGGCCCTACGAGCAGTACTTC
CASSQDGQGPYEQYF
>TRBJ2-7|TRBV11-2|.|.
TGTGCCAGCAGCACCCGGACACAGTCAACCTTATTC
CASSTRTQSTLF
>TRBJ2-1|TRBV5-1|TRBD2|.
TGCGCCAGCAGCACACTAGCGGCCAATGAGCAGTTCTTC
CASSTLAANEQFF
>TRBJ1-3|TRBV18|.|.
TGTGCCAGCTCACCAACCGACAGGTTAAACACCATATATTTT
CASSPTDRLNTIYF